Listed below are T cell receptor beta chains from one sample, sequenced in a study of identifying expanded T cells in peripheral blood. Assay used: immunoSEQ multiplex PCR; TCRdb lists only in-frame clones, some missing. The table includes under 100,000 clones, around 84% detected once. The sequenced sample consisted of blood. Receptor source: a person aged 18 to 75 in good health. The CDR3 runs from the conserved cysteine through the conserved F or W. A D gene is named only where the DNA matches it firmly. Clone size is not always given. Where it is, it says once, few, many or a class for expanded clones.

J | size | D | V | DNA | CDR3
TRBJ1-2 | - | - | TRBV7-2 | TGTGCCAGCAGCTCCGGATGGGCAGGGTATGGCTACACCTTC | CASSSGWAGYGYTF
TRBJ2-3 | - | - | TRBV11-2 | TGTGCCAGCAGCCCCTATAAGGGTTTTGATACGCAGTATTTT | CASSPYKGFDTQYF
TRBJ1-6 | - | - | TRBV7-2 | TGTGCCAGCAGCTTAATCCCGGACACCTTTTCACCCCTCCACTTT | CASSLIPDTFSPLHF
TRBJ1-5 | - | - | TRBV27 | TGTGCCAGCGGTGGAACAGGGCATCAGCCCCAGCATTTT | CASGGTGHQPQHF
TRBJ1-1 | - | TRBD1 | TRBV19 | TGTGCCAGTAGTATAACAGGGGGTCCTGAAGCTTTCTTT | CASSITGGPEAFF
TRBJ2-5 | - | - | TRBV19 | TGTGCCAGTAGTATCTCGAGAGCCCCTGAGACCCAGTACTTC | CASSISRAPETQYF
TRBJ2-1 | - | - | TRBV6-5 | TGTGCCAGCTCCGGTCCGGCGGGGATCCACAATGAGCAGTTCTTC | CASSGPAGIHNEQFF
TRBJ1-2 | - | - | TRBV9 | TGTGCCAGCAGCGGGTACGGGACGGACGTCTATGGCTACACCTTC | CASSGYGTDVYGYTF
TRBJ2-4 | - | - | TRBV19 | TGTGCCAGCGGCACAGGGAGGGGGAGCCAAAACATTCAGTACTTC | CASGTGRGSQNIQYF
TRBJ1-2 | - | - | TRBV6-1 | TGTGCCAGCCGCCTCATAGGGGTAACGAACTATGGCTACACCTTC | CASRLIGVTNYGYTF
TRBJ2-1 | once | - | TRBV7-3 | TGTGCCAGCAGCGTACGGGGAAATCTCGGGTCCTACAATGAGCAGTTCTTC | CASSVRGNLGSYNEQFF
TRBJ1-2 | - | - | TRBV7-2 | TGTGCCAGCAGCTTAGGAATTCTGCATGGCTACACCTTC | CASSLGILHGYTF
TRBJ2-7 | - | TRBD1 | TRBV11-2 | TGTGCCAGCAGCTTTTCCCCGGGACAGGGAAAGGACGAGCAGTACTTC | CASSFSPGQGKDEQYF
TRBJ2-3 | - | - | TRBV7-6 | TGTGCCAGCAGCTTAGAGTCCCACCAGGGGAGCACAGATACGCAGTATTTT | CASSLESHQGSTDTQYF
TRBJ2-2 | - | TRBD2 | TRBV19 | TGTGCCAGTAGCGGTGGGACTATTGCTGGTTTCGGGGAGCTGTTTTTT | CASSGGTIAGFGELFF
TRBJ1-6 | - | - | TRBV7-9 | TGTGCCAGCACCCAGGGAGATTATTCACCCCTCCACTTT | CASTQGDYSPLHF
TRBJ2-7 | - | - | TRBV6-1 | TGTGCCAGCAGTCCCCTCGGGGGTACCTCCTACGAGCAGTACTTC | CASSPLGGTSYEQYF
TRBJ2-2 | - | - | TRBV6-5 | TGTGCCAGCAGCAGACAGTCCCCCGGGGAGCTGTTTTTT | CASSRQSPGELFF
TRBJ1-2 | - | - | TRBV7-2 | TGTGCCAGCAGCCTGGGACAAAACTATGGCTACACCTTC | CASSLGQNYGYTF
TRBJ2-2 | - | - | TRBV30 | TGTGCCTGGCGCGGCCGGGACCGTAACACTGCGAACACCGGGGAGCTGTTTTTT | CAWRGRDRNTANTGELFF
TRBJ1-5 | - | - | TRBV5-5 | TGTGCCAGCAGCTCCAACACGGGATTCAATCAGCCCCAGCATTTT | CASSSNTGFNQPQHF
TRBJ1-2 | - | - | TRBV4-3 | TGCGCCAGCAGCCAAGATCTTAACTATGGCTACACCTTC | CASSQDLNYGYTF
TRBJ1-5 | - | - | TRBV7-2 | TGTGCCAGCAGCTTGTTAGGGGAGGTGCCCCAGCATTTT | CASSLLGEVPQHF
TRBJ2-4 | - | - | TRBV19 | TGTGCCAGTAGCCCCGGGACGTATGCCAAAAACATTCAGTACTTC | CASSPGTYAKNIQYF
TRBJ1-5 | - | TRBD1 | TRBV4-3 | TGCGCCAGCAGCCAAGATGGCCCCGGGACAGTTAGCAATCAGCCCCAGCATTTT | CASSQDGPGTVSNQPQHF
TRBJ1-5 | few | - | TRBV7-2 | TGTGCCAGCAGCTTAGTTAGTAATCAGCCCCAGCATTTT | CASSLVSNQPQHF
TRBJ1-2 | - | - | TRBV5-6 | TGTGCCAGCAGCTTGCGGGGCTATGGCTACACCTTC | CASSLRGYGYTF
TRBJ2-7 | - | TRBD2 | TRBV30 | TGTGCCTGGAGTGGATTGGCGGGGGGCGAGCAGTACTTC | CAWSGLAGGEQYF
TRBJ1-4 | - | - | TRBV19 | TGTGCCAGTAGTCCACTCCCCGCAGGGATCACTAATGAAAAACTGTTTTTT | CASSPLPAGITNEKLFF
TRBJ1-1 | - | - | TRBV2 | TGTGCCAGCAGTCAACTCGGGGAAGCTTTCTTT | CASSQLGEAFF
TRBJ1-1 | - | TRBD1 | TRBV5-5 | TGTGCCAGCGGGGGACAGGGCCCTTTTGTGAACACTGAAGCTTTCTTT | CASGGQGPFVNTEAFF
TRBJ1-1 | few | - | TRBV19 | TGTGCCAGTAGTGCCTACATGAACACTGAAGCTTTCTTT | CASSAYMNTEAFF
TRBJ1-1 | once | - | TRBV4-1 | TGCGCCAGCAGCCAAGGAGGAAACACTGAAGCTTTCTTT | CASSQGGNTEAFF
TRBJ2-7 | - | - | TRBV6-5 | TGTGCCAGCAGTTGGGACGGATCCTACGAGCAGTACTTC | CASSWDGSYEQYF
TRBJ2-7 | once | TRBD1 | TRBV6-5 | TGTGCCAGCCGTGCAGGGCAGGGGGCGGGGGAGCAGTACTTC | CASRAGQGAGEQYF
TRBJ1-2 | - | - | TRBV27 | TGTGCCAGCAGCATCGACAGGAACTATGGCTACACCTTC | CASSIDRNYGYTF
TRBJ2-2 | - | - | TRBV30 | TGTGCCTGGGATCCTTTGGTAACCGGGGAGCTGTTTTTT | CAWDPLVTGELFF
TRBJ1-4 | - | - | TRBV27 | TGTGCCAGCAGTTTTGGGATCGGGGTTACAACTAATGAAAAACTGTTTTTT | CASSFGIGVTTNEKLFF
TRBJ1-1 | once | - | TRBV6-5 | TGTGCCAGCAGTTACACGACAGGTACCACTGAAGCTTTCTTT | CASSYTTGTTEAFF
TRBJ1-3 | - | - | TRBV5-1 | TGCGCCAGCAGCTTGCCGGGGGGAAACACCATATATTTT | CASSLPGGNTIYF
TRBJ1-4 | once | TRBD1 | TRBV28 | TGTGCCAGCAGCTTTGGACAGGGACGATGGGGGGAATTTAATGAAAAACTGTTTTTT | CASSFGQGRWGEFNEKLFF
TRBJ1-2 | - | - | TRBV7-8 | TGTGCCAGCAGCTTTTTACAGGAATCTGGCTACACCTTC | CASSFLQESGYTF
TRBJ1-1 | - | - | TRBV30 | TGTGCCTGGAATCGGGGTTCGGCCACTGAAGCTTTCTTT | CAWNRGSATEAFF
TRBJ1-6 | - | - | TRBV4-3 | TGCGCCAGCAGCCAAGATCTTGGGACGGGACAAGCCGCTTCACCCCTCCACTTT | CASSQDLGTGQAASPLHF
TRBJ1-2 | - | TRBD1 | TRBV18 | TGTGCCAGCACCCGACAGGGAAACCTACACAACTATGGCTACACCTTC | CASTRQGNLHNYGYTF
TRBJ1-1 | - | TRBD1 | TRBV7-9 | TGTGCCAGCAGCTTCTTTGACAGGGGGCTTACTGAAGCTTTCTTT | CASSFFDRGLTEAFF
TRBJ1-4 | - | TRBD1 | TRBV6-5 | TGTGCCAGCAGCTCCGGGACAGAAGAAAAACTGTTTTTT | CASSSGTEEKLFF
TRBJ1-2 | - | - | TRBV10-2 | TGCGCCACTACAGGGAGTGTAGATGGCTACACCTTC | CATTGSVDGYTF
TRBJ2-5 | few | - | TRBV27 | TGTGCCAGCAGCCCCTCGCTACCCCGAGAGACCCAGTACTTC | CASSPSLPRETQYF
TRBJ2-3 | - | - | TRBV5-1 | TGCGCCAGCAGCTCCGAGGCGAGAGGAACAGATACGCAGTATTTT | CASSSEARGTDTQYF
TRBJ1-3 | - | - | TRBV13 | TGTGCCAGCAGCTTGTACATACTCTCTGGAAACACCATATATTTT | CASSLYILSGNTIYF
TRBJ1-2 | - | TRBD1 | TRBV2 | TGTGCCAGCAGCACTAGACAGGGGCTTAACTATGGCTACACCTTC | CASSTRQGLNYGYTF
TRBJ2-5 | - | TRBD2 | TRBV6-5 | TGTGCCAGCAGGCAGACTAGCGGGGGAGGAGAGACCCAGTACTTC | CASRQTSGGGETQYF
TRBJ1-2 | - | - | TRBV5-6 | TGTGCCAGCAGCTTAGGTAACTATGGCTACACCTTC | CASSLGNYGYTF
TRBJ1-1 | few | - | TRBV7-2 | TGTGCCAGCAGCTTAGTCGGGGCGACTGAAGCTTTCTTT | CASSLVGATEAFF